One T cell receptor beta chain is described in this entry. Its target is not known. The record originates from a study of T cells in tumors after PD-1 blockade. Study at large: Patients received pembrolizumab 200 mg every 3 weeks or cemiplimab 350 mg every 2 weeks. Blood samples averaged 113,528 templates (range roughly 22,000-280,000) and under 40,000 unique clonotypes. Daily vismodegib 150 mg continued in a subset of anti-PD-1-treated patients. Study observations and caveats: Peripheral recruitment is suggested, as some novel exhausted tumor clones were in pre-treatment blood.

Measured with immunoSEQ multiplex PCR; TCRdb has only the in-frame clones, and not every one. In the table there are around 35,000 clones, 55% to 80% of which are singletons. Deletions cut 1 base from V and 7 bases from J, with 13 bases between. From germline, CDR1 is LGHNA and CDR2 YSLEER. This CDR3 contains 14 residues. Specimen: PBMCs, collected after anti-PD-1 treatment. This chain uses TRBV4-3 with TRBJ1-2; no reliable D call. This sequence was found in a human donor with basal cell carcinoma. The CDR3 bases are TGCGCCAGCAGCCAAGTCCTTACCCCAGGTGGCTACACCTTC. Translation gives CASSQVLTPGGYTF.